Listed below are T cell receptor beta chains from one sample, sequenced in a study of naive and memory T cell subsets. MiXCR, run by TCRdb on the UMI-ligation and nested PCR reads, gives a single entry per CDR3 protein. The sample consists of over 20,000 distinct CDR3 sequences, 9.5% to 12% of them appearing once. Sequencing input: central memory CD8+ T cells from blood. These receptors were obtained from a human donor in good health. Each CDR3 is given with its conserved first and last residue. The order of the fields is CDR3 length, V gene, CDR3 protein.

>20|TRBV24-1
CATSDFFTTTTRPSNQPQHF
>15|TRBV14
CASSQDHVANYGYTF
>16|TRBV28
CATVALSFSGANVLTF
>14|TRBV10-3
CAISTGQGADTQYF
>12|TRBV5-1
CASSLAPREQFF
>12|TRBV9
CASSADSGGYTF
>15|TRBV11-2
CASSLDPGGDGEQFF
>16|TRBV6-6
CASSPTGGGGGTEAFF
>15|TRBV7-6
CASSSAGAPRETQYF
>17|TRBV10-3
CAISEAGQGGGTDTQYF
>14|TRBV7-2
CASNLAGSYNEQFF
>13|TRBV27
CDSSLGASGEQFF
>13|TRBV12-3/TRBV12-4
CASSEGSSGELFF
>15|TRBV25-1
CASSEWGLAGETQYF
>16|TRBV3-1
CASSPTDRGQGNEQFF
>20|TRBV3-1
CASSQKALPRTSGENNEQFF
>15|TRBV3-1
CASSPGQGGHAEQYF
>17|TRBV7-8
CASSSAGTGYFTDTQYF
>15|TRBV21-1
CASSKRGHDPYEQYF
>14|TRBV9
CASSPAGRYNEQFF
>17|TRBV6-2/TRBV6-3
CASSLASGFANTGELFF
>18|TRBV6-1
CASSEAGSTKMGEETQYF
>15|TRBV7-9
CASSSSNRAGETQYF
>16|TRBV7-9
CASSSGLAGGQETQYF